The 2 T cell receptor beta chains below were found in one sample sequenced in a study of beta chain features in type 1 diabetes. Expressed TCRB transcripts were sequenced, since all the RNA that had been isolated was reverse transcribed. Produced via immunoSEQ multiplex PCR; TCRdb's table is partial and in-frame only. The sample records around 500,000 clones, more than 9.5% being singletons. Sequenced material: naive CD4+ T cells from blood. These receptors were taken from a woman aged 18-29 years in good health.

This clone was counted between two and nine times. The genes are TRBV9 and TRBJ2-1; D is undetermined. V was trimmed by 1 base and J by 5 bases, leaving 19 bases between them. From germline, CDR1 is SGDLS and CDR2 YYNGEE. The CDR3 is made up of 17 amino acids. The CDR3 loop is CASSVSQNSLFHNEQFF. The CDR3, as DNA: TGTGCCAGCAGCGTATCCCAGAACAGTTTGTTCCACAATGAGCAGTTCTTC.

This clone was seen repeatedly, ten times or more. The same CDR3 also results from other DNA sequences found in this sample. The CDR3 region has the DNA TGTGCCAGCAGCTTGAGAGGGGTCTATGGCTACACCTTC. Its protein product is CASSLRGVYGYTF. The V call is TRBV13, the J call TRBJ1-2; the D gene is possibly TRBD1 (5 bases). V was clipped by 3 bases and J by 4 bases, with 9 bases between them. The CDR3 contains 13 residues. Germline V gene sequence: CDR1 PRHDT, CDR2 FYEKMQ (reference sequence).